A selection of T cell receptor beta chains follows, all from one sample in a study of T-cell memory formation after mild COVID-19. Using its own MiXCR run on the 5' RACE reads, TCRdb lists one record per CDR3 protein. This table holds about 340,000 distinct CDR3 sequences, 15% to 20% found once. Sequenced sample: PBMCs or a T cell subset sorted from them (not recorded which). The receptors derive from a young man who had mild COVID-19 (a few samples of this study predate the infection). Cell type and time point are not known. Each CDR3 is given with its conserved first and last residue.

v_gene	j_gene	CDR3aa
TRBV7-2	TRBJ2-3	CASSFTSGGKTDTQYF
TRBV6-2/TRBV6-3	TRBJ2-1	CASRNRDSSNEQFF
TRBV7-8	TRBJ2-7	CASSPYTVVTLSF
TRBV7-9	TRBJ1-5	CASSQSGSNQPQHF
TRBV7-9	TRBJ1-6	CASRTYQDSPLHF
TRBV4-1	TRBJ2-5	CASSQVSTDEETQYF
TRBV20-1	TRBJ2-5	CSARVAGGRETQYF
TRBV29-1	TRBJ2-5	CSVPGQVKTQYF
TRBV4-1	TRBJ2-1	CASSQPLRTGQNEQFF
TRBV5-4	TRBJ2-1	CASSLVGQGADNEQFF
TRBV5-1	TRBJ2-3	CASSFQDTDTQYF
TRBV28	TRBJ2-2	CASHENTGELFF
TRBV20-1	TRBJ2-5	CSARVVGTGKETQYF
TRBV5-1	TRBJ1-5	CASSPSGQGSNQPQHF
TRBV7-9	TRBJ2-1	CASSPRTGQGPYNEQFF
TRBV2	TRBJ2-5	CATFLSLKPGLTATTNSQETQYF
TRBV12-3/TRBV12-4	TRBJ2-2	CASSPHQLGAGELFF
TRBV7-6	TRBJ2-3	CASSKPLLTSGGADTQYF
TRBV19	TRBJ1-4	CATGTYEKLFF
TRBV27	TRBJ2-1	CASSPVGQGAGDFYNEQFF
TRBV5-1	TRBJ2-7	CASSLVGFNYEQYF
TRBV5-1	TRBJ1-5	CASSPDNNQPQHF